This TCR beta chain was profiled in a study of OX40 agonist ivuxolimab in advanced cancers. The wider study: Patients took ivuxolimab, an agonistic anti-OX40 (CD134) antibody. Every 2 weeks, patients got intravenous ivuxolimab at one of six dose levels (0.01-10 mg/kg). Allowance was made for prior anti-PD-1, anti-PD-L1 or anti-CTLA-4 therapy, and approximately 41% had some. General study points: On average, a greater number of expanded clones characterised CD8+ T cells relative to CD4+.

V lost 6 bases and J 6 bases, leaving 14 bases between the germline ends. Germline-derived CDR1 and CDR2 are SQVTM and ANQGSEA. The CDR3 consists of 12 residues. Turning to this clone: Its antigen is not identified.

The method was immunoSEQ multiplex PCR; TCRdb's version includes in-frame clones alone and lacks a portion of them. Of about 82,000 clones in the sample, about 86% were seen once. The chain links TRBV29-1 to TRBJ1-2, with D perhaps TRBD1 (5 bases). Sequences were derived from CD4+ or CD8+ T cells sorted from blood, sampled in a trial of the OX40 agonist ivuxolimab. The TCR originated in an adult with an advanced solid tumor such as melanoma, head and neck, liver or kidney cancer. Here the CDR3 DNA reads TGCAGCGTCTCGAGGGGAGGGGATGGCTACACCTTC. Its protein is CSVSRGGDGYTF.